These T cell receptor beta chains were read from a single sample in a study of T cells in Graves' hyperthyroidism and ophthalmopathy. TCRdb used MiXCR to reprocess the multiplex PCR reads, holding one entry per CDR3 protein. Of some 500,000 distinct CDR3 sequences in the sample, 15% to 20% are singletons; the top ten hold about 31%. Sequenced sample: blood. The receptors here all came from a woman aged 25 to 39 with Graves' ophthalmopathy. The CDR3 runs from the conserved cysteine through the conserved F or W. Each record gives: CDR3 length, D gene, V gene, clone size, J gene, CDR3 protein, CDR3 DNA. The D gene is left open where the match is weak. Clone size is given for some rows only: seen once, a few or many times, or a class if the clone is expanded.

15	TRBD1	TRBV24-1	many	TRBJ1-1	CATSDPRQGGTEAFF	TGTGCCACCAGTGATCCAAGACAGGGGGGGACTGAAGCTTTCTTT
13	TRBD2	TRBV7-2	many	TRBJ2-3	CASSRDYTDTQYF	TGTGCCAGCAGCCGGGACTACACAGATACGCAGTATTTT
16	TRBD1	TRBV7-8	NA	TRBJ1-5	CASTLGPGGEVQPQHF	TGTGCCAGCACCCTGGGTCCAGGGGGCGAGGTTCAGCCCCAGCATTTT
13	TRBD1	TRBV12-3/TRBV12-4	many	TRBJ2-7	CASRLTGSYEQYF	TGTGCCAGCAGACTGACAGGGTCCTACGAGCAGTACTTC
13	NA	TRBV2	many	TRBJ2-1	CASREDRYNEQFF	TGTGCCAGCAGGGAAGACAGATACAATGAGCAGTTCTTC
12	NA	TRBV29-1	NA	TRBJ2-1	CSVGTTGFEQFF	TGCAGCGTCGGGACTACAGGGTTCGAGCAGTTCTTC
13	NA	TRBV9	few	TRBJ1-4	CASSVRWGEKLFF	TGTGCCAGCAGCGTAAGATGGGGCGAAAAACTGTTTTTT
15	TRBD1	TRBV7-2	NA	TRBJ1-5	CASKRDRGNNQPQHF	TGTGCCAGCAAGCGGGACAGAGGAAACAATCAGCCCCAGCATTTT
14	NA	TRBV5-1	NA	TRBJ2-2	CASSLVVVAGELFF	TGCGCCAGCAGCTTGGTAGTGGTCGCGGGGGAGCTGTTTTTT
14	NA	TRBV9	few	TRBJ2-1	CASSVASSLNEQFF	TGTGCCAGCAGCGTAGCGTCGTCGCTGAATGAGCAGTTCTTC
15	TRBD1	TRBV28	many	TRBJ1-5	CASSLWAGGSQPQHF	TGTGCCAGCAGTTTATGGGCAGGGGGGAGTCAGCCCCAGCATTTT
15	TRBD2	TRBV12-3/TRBV12-4	many	TRBJ2-1	CASSGGLAGGGEQFF	TGTGCCAGCAGCGGGGGACTAGCGGGAGGGGGTGAGCAGTTCTTC
14	NA	TRBV6-2/TRBV6-3	few	TRBJ1-5	CASSYLLGYQPQHF	TGTGCCAGCAGTTACCTCCTGGGTTATCAGCCCCAGCATTTT
15	NA	TRBV28	many	TRBJ1-1	CASSLRADMNTEAFF	TGTGCCAGCAGCCTAAGGGCTGATATGAACACTGAAGCTTTCTTT
16	NA	TRBV7-2	many	TRBJ2-7	CASSPASGLTSYEQYF	TGTGCCAGCAGCCCCGCATCGGGGCTAACCTCCTACGAGCAGTACTTC
12	NA	TRBV5-1	many	TRBJ2-1	CASGEHSGEQFF	TGCGCCAGCGGGGAGCATTCGGGTGAGCAGTTCTTC